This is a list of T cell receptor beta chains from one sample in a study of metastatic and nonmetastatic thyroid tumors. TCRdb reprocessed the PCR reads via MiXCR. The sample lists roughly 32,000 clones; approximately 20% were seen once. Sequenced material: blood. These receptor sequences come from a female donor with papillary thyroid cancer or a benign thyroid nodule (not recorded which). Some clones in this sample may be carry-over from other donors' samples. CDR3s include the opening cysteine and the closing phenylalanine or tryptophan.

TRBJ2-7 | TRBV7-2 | CASSLSEGGPYEQYF
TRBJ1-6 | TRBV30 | CAWRASSYNSPLHF
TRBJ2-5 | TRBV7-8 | CATNLKRTEETQYF
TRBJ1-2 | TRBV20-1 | CSARDIGKSGAIYGYTF
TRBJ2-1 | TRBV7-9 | CASSWGSLLAEQFF
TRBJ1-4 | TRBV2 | CASSGGTGGEKLFF
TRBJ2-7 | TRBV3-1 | CASTQDSGGPREQYF
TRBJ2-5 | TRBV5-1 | CASSSLADEAQYF
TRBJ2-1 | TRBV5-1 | CASSLPGSYNEQFF
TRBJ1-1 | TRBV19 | CASSPSGGYTEAFF
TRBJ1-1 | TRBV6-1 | CASRWTSWEITEAFF
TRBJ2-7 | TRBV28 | CASSLGGNDEQYF
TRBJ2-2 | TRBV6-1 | CASSQTYTTGELFF
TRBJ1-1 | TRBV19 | CASSPRQVEAFF
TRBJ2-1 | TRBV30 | CAWSSPPKWEGFYNEQFF